These 10 T cell receptor beta chains originate from one sample sequenced in a study of blood T cell repertoires in COVID-19. The protocol was immunoSEQ multiplex PCR, while the TCRdb copy is restricted to in-frame clones and leaves out a portion. The repertoire holds about 54,000 clones, over 75% seen once, with 25% to 30% in the top ten. The sequencing sample was made of peripheral blood. The source is a human donor in a cohort sampled during active COVID-19.

The V call is TRBV5-1, the J call TRBJ2-1; D might be TRBD1 (5 bases). Trimming shortened V by 5 bases and J by 1 base, and 10 bases separated the two germline ends. The CDR3 length is 14 residues. The germline V gene has CDR1 SGHRS and CDR2 YFSETQ. The CDR3 DNA reads TGCGCCAGCAGGGTATCAGGGTCCTACAATGAGCAGTTCTTC. This encodes CASRVSGSYNEQFF.

V usage is TRBV5-4 and J usage is TRBJ2-3, with 11 bases identical to TRBD2. The CDR3 has 17 amino acids. The V and J ends lost 2 bases and 2 bases, in that order; junction bases with no gene match: 7. Germline V gene lookup returns CDR1 SGHNT and CDR2 YYREEE (reference sequence). The CDR3 DNA sequence: TGTGCCAGCAGCTTTTTGACTAGCGGGGCGATCACAGATACGCAGTATTTT. Encoded protein: CASSFLTSGAITDTQYF.

The V gene is TRBV24-1, the J gene TRBJ2-1; 7 nucleotides line up with TRBD1. The trim removed 1 base at V and 4 bases at J, leaving 9 bases unmatched. Looked up from germline, CDR1 is KGHDR and CDR2 is SFDVKD. The CDR3 length is 17 residues. The CDR3 is CATSDFADREGYNEQFF. The CDR3, as DNA: TGTGCCACCAGTGATTTTGCCGACAGGGAAGGGTACAATGAGCAGTTCTTC.

The chain uses TRBV7-9 and TRBJ2-3; 11 bases line up with TRBD2. Trimming at V came to 5 bases and at J to 2 bases, leaving 9 bases not matched to a gene. Germline V gene lookup returns CDR1 SEHNR and CDR2 FQNEAQ (reference sequence). The CDR3 length is 17 residues. CDR3 nucleotides: TGTGCCAGCAGCCCAGAGGGACTAGCGGTGAACACAGATACGCAGTATTTT. This codes for CASSPEGLAVNTDTQYF.

The chain is built from TRBV5-6 and TRBJ2-7; D is perhaps TRBD1 (5 bases). This CDR3 comprises 13 residues. Germline V gene lookup returns CDR1 SGHDT and CDR2 YYEEEE. V shed 4 bases and J shed 3 bases, with 11 bases lying between them. CDR3: CASSQTGRYEQYF. For the CDR3, the DNA is TGTGCCAGCAGCCAAACAGGACGCTACGAGCAGTACTTC. The variable domain in full, with the rest retrieved from reference TRBV5-6 and TRBJ2-7, is DAGVTQSPTHLIKTRGQQVTLRCSPKSGHDTVSWYQQALGQGPQFIFQYYEEEERQRGNFPDRFSGHQFPNYSSELNVNALLLGDSALYLCASSQTGRYEQYFGPGTRLTVT.

This chain joins TRBV11-3 and TRBJ2-7, with 9 bases lining up with TRBD1. Looked up from germline, CDR1 is SGHNT and CDR2 is YENEEA. The CDR3 contains 13 residues. The junction had 3 bases not matched to a gene; V was cut back by 8 bases and J by 1 base. The CDR3 loop is CASGTGSSYEQYF. In DNA, the CDR3 is TGTGCCAGCGGGACAGGGTCGTCCTACGAGCAGTACTTC.

The rearrangement joins TRBV30 to TRBJ1-1; TRBD1 matches 7 bases. V was pared by 3 bases and J by 1 base, with 2 bases of the junction left unmatched. Looked up from germline, CDR1 is GTSNPN and CDR2 is SVGIG (reference sequence). This CDR3 spans 13 amino acids. DNA of the CDR3: TGTGCCTGGAGGACAGGGAGGAACACTGAAGCTTTCTTT. It specifies CAWRTGRNTEAFF.

This sequence joins TRBV19 and TRBJ1-1, with D unresolved. Trimming took 3 bases from V and 2 from J, leaving 10 bases between them. Germline V lookup: CDR1 LNHDA, CDR2 SQIVND (reference sequence). There are 14 residues in the CDR3. This CDR3 reads CASSILGVNTEAFF. Here the CDR3 DNA reads TGTGCCAGTAGTATTTTGGGAGTTAACACTGAAGCTTTCTTT.

There are many counts of this clone. The gene calls are TRBV5-5 and TRBJ2-7, with TRBD1 identical over 9 bases. Unmatched junction bases numbered 5, after V lost 0 bases and J lost 7 bases. The CDR3 totals 14 residues. Per germline, CDR1 SGHKS and CDR2 YYEKEE (reference sequence). CDR3 in amino acids: CASSLGTGVGEQYF. CDR3 in DNA: TGTGCCAGCAGCTTGGGGACAGGGGTTGGGGAGCAGTACTTC. The whole variable domain, remainder taken from reference TRBV5-5 and TRBJ2-7, is DAGVTQSPTHLIKTRGQQVTLRCSPISGHKSVSWYQQVLGQGPQFIFQYYEKEERGRGNFPDRFSARQFPNYSSELNVNALLLGDSALYLCASSLGTGVGEQYFGPGTRLTVT.

The chain uses TRBV10-3 and TRBJ2-3, with 9 bases that match TRBD2. Germline V gives CDR1 ENHRY, CDR2 SYGVKD. Trimming removed 3 bases from V and 6 bases from J; junction bases left unmatched: 13. This CDR3 is 17 amino acids long. In DNA, the CDR3 is TGTGCCATCAGTGACCCCGTGGGGCGGGAGGGTTTGGATACGCAGTATTTT. It encodes CAISDPVGREGLDTQYF.